This T cell receptor (beta chain) is from a study of T cell repertoires in aging, cancer and after chemotherapy (dated by TCRdb to about 2019). Context from the whole study: The donors fell into six age groups ranging from 30 or younger to 70 or older, and each group had at least three individuals. The cohort comprised about 220 cancer patients, some 90 with hematological and roughly 120 with solid cancers, plus 95 healthy donors as a reference group. To examine immunoaging and T cell reconstitution after chemotherapy, the study profiled TCR beta repertoires in peripheral blood from healthy donors and cancer patients. In total, the full dataset held 8.5 million to 9.5 million TCR reads. Control TCR repertoires from healthy donors were recorded across several months to years, and re-sampling revealed clear clonal overlap. Overall study results and their limits: Compared with age-matched healthy donors, untreated patients with hematological or solid cancers had significantly lower TCR diversity and higher clonality in blood. In both cancer cohorts, the median generation probability rose over the chemotherapy interval, which suggests that the repertoire was reconstituted through rebound thymic output. The authors noted that the repertoire data do not allow conclusions about immunological memory after chemotherapy. In healthy donors, the drop in TCR diversity with age came mainly from a loss of richness, whereas in cancer patients a loss of evenness also played a part.

Rearranged TRB sequences spanning V, D and J segments were amplified in a multiplex touch-down PCR with a mixed TRB-A/B primer pool. Illumina adapters and sample indices were added to the amplicons in two consecutive PCR reactions performed with Phusion HS II polymerase. The amplicons were purified from gel with the NucleoSpin Gel and PCR Clean-up kit and then assessed with Qubit and an Agilent 2100 Bioanalyzer. Sequencing of the libraries was done on an Illumina MiSeq with paired-end, single-indexed 600-cycle runs. Regarding the original processing steps: Processing of the TRB sequences was carried out with MiXCR versions 2.12 and 3.0.5. Each unique CDR3 nucleotide sequence counted as one clone, and only productive sequences with at least two reads were retained. The repertoire metrics were Shannon diversity, evenness, clonality (defined as one minus evenness), and alpha-parameterized diversity profiles covering alpha 0 to 5. Generation probabilities of clones in paired pre- and post-chemotherapy samples were computed with the IGoR algorithm. In TCRdb, the public reads were trimmed at Q25 with fastp and aligned with MiXCR, with productive beta chains retained. Rows matching on CDR3 protein sequence are summarized as one entry with the most common DNA and genes. What appears here as the V and J calls and clone size reflects TCRdb's work, not the paper's. This sample has approximately 10,000 distinct CDR3 sequences in its table, and roughly two fifths of those were observed once. The top ten clones comprise 7.4% of the sample.

From cysteine to phenylalanine, the CDR3 is 15 amino acids long. Only the CDR3 portion is preserved as DNA: 45 bases, with reading frame beginning at the first base. From a lookup of the germline V gene, CDR1 and CDR2 are SGHDT and YYEEEE. TCR beta rearrangements were amplified from genomic DNA extracted from peripheral blood rather than from sorted cells or RNA. Points on this clonotype: Its specific antigen is unknown. The junction departs from germline at one end; a sequencing error may be responsible.

This clonotype originated in a human donor in good health. The chain is made from TRBV5-6 and TRBJ1-6; possibly the D gene is TRBD1, per 6 matching bases. Sequenced: blood. DNA sequence: TGCGCCAGCAGCTTACAGCTACAGGGCGACTCACCCCTCCACTTT. This is translated as CASSLQLQGDSPLHF.